The 20 T cell receptor beta chains below come from one sample, sequenced in a study of blood T cells in healthy people across ages. Using a J-beta primer mix together with a sample-barcoded 5' primer, a second PCR was run for roughly 7 to 12 cycles. MiXCR was run by TCRdb on the 5' RACE reads, yielding one entry per CDR3 protein. In the table there are fewer than 950,000 distinct CDR3 sequences, approximately 53% of which are singletons. The source material was blood. The receptor source for this set is a man older than 75 in good health.

This clonotype was observed a handful of times. V gene TRBV27 combines with J gene TRBJ2-7, with D possibly called TRBD1 or TRBD2 (5 bases each). CDR1 and CDR2 from the germline V gene are MNHEY and SMNVEV (reference sequence). This CDR3 contains 16 residues. The V end was cut by 7 bases, the J end by 8 bases, with 27 bases between. The CDR3 spells CASTVNFNTGASKQYF. In DNA form, the CDR3 reads TGTGCCAGCACAGTTAATTTCAATACCGGGGCATCGAAGCAGTACTTC.

This rearrangement joins TRBV29-1 to TRBJ2-1; D call uncertain. Germline V gives CDR1 SQVTM, CDR2 ANQGSEA. The CDR3 is 11 amino acids. V lost 6 bases and J 8 bases, leaving 11 bases between the germline ends. This chain's CDR3 is CSVRRHDEQFF. As DNA, the CDR3 is TGCAGCGTCAGGCGTCACGATGAGCAGTTCTTC.

The rearrangement links TRBV20-1 to TRBJ2-4, with 8 bases aligning to TRBD1. The J call may be mistaken, given a closer DNA end match to TRBJ2-7. The CDR3 is 13 amino acids. Per germline, CDR1 DFQATT and CDR2 SNEGSKA (reference sequence). The CDR3 reads CSARTGNWDEQYF. The CDR3 DNA sequence: TGCAGTGCTCGGACAGGGAACTGGGACGAGCAGTACTTC.

This clonotype was seen only a few times. The chain recombines TRBV21-1 with TRBJ2-3. TRBV21-1 corresponds to a pseudogene. This CDR3 comprises 17 residues. The CDR3 sequence: CASSKVSQRARHRYAYF. The CDR3 bases are TGTGCCAGCAGCAAAGTTAGCCAGCGAGCACGGCACAGATACGCGTATTTT.

The CDR3 reads CATSREALAGYNEQFF. CDR3 sequence (DNA): TGTGCCACCAGCAGAGAGGCATTAGCCGGCTACAATGAGCAGTTCTTC. J is TRBJ2-1 and V is TRBV15; no clear D. The length of the CDR3 is 16 residues. V lost 0 bases and J lost 3, with 12 bases in between. CDR1 is LNHNV, CDR2 YYDKDF, per germline (reference sequence).

The rearrangement joins TRBV7-9 to TRBJ2-1; D is possibly TRBD2 (6 bases). The germline CDR1 and CDR2 sequences are SEHNR and FQNEAQ (reference sequence). Deletions cut 11 bases from V and 6 bases from J, with 17 bases between. The CDR3 spans 13 residues. CDR3 nucleotide sequence: TGTGCCGGAGGGTTGAGGGTCGGCAATGAGCAGTTCTTC. Residues: CAGGLRVGNEQFF.

In its sample, this clonotype was seen once. The V gene is TRBV7-9, the J gene TRBJ1-1, with unresolved D. This CDR3 comprises 13 residues. The germline V and J ends were trimmed by 2 bases and 1 base, with 5 bases remaining between them. CDR1 SEHNR and CDR2 FQNEAQ come from the germline V gene (reference sequence). DNA of the CDR3: TGTGCCAGCAGCTTATTGACGAACACTGAAGCTTTCTTT. This encodes CASSLLTNTEAFF.

This clonotype was seen more than once but under ten times. The V call is TRBV24-1, the J call TRBJ2-3; the match to TRBD2 covers 8 bases. The CDR3 contains 16 residues. V gave up 1 base and J gave up 10 bases; unmatched junction bases: 12. The V gene's germline CDR1 is KGHDR and CDR2 SFDVKD. CDR3: CATSDFAVAGTHSQYF. DNA of the CDR3: TGTGCCACCAGTGATTTTGCAGTAGCGGGAACCCATTCGCAGTATTTT.

This chain uses TRBV3-1 with TRBJ1-2; 7 nucleotides agree with TRBD1. Germline CDR1 and CDR2: LGHDT and YNNKEL (reference sequence). This CDR3 is 16 amino acids long. V lost 0 bases and J lost 4; bases outside the gene matches: 8. CDR3 in amino acids: CASSQEPGQYAYGYTF. As DNA, the CDR3 is TGTGCCAGCAGCCAAGAGCCGGGACAGTACGCCTATGGCTACACCTTC.

This clonotype appeared a few times. The chain recombines TRBV3-1 with TRBJ2-3; either TRBD1 or TRBD2 may fit D (5 bases each). This CDR3 region has 15 residues. Germline CDR1 LGHDT, CDR2 YNNKEL (reference sequence). With 2 bases removed from V and 14 bases from J, the gap between germline ends came to 23 bases. Here the CDR3 reads CASSQFGASREDAYF. The CDR3 DNA reads as TGTGCCAGCAGCCAATTCGGGGCTTCTCGGGAAGACGCGTATTTT.

The rearrangement joins TRBV20-1 to TRBJ1-4, with D tentatively TRBD1 (6 bases). CDR1 and CDR2 (germline): DFQATT, SNEGSKA (reference sequence). This CDR3 is 14 amino acids long. V shed 4 bases and J shed 10 bases, with 19 bases lying between them. The CDR3 region is CSAKGGRLGGKLFF. CDR3 DNA: TGCAGTGCTAAAGGGGGGCGACTTGGGGGAAAACTGTTTTTT.

This clonotype was observed a handful of times. The CDR3 bases are TGTGCCAGCAGTCCTAGGGTTGGAGGCTATGGCTACACCTTC. Translated, it gives CASSPRVGGYGYTF. The chain uses TRBV12-3 or TRBV12-4 and TRBJ1-2; no reliable D call. This CDR3 region has 14 residues. V lost 5 bases to trimming and J lost 4 bases, with 14 bases between them.

CDR3 loop: CASSLGAGLWNEQFF. CDR3 nucleotides: TGTGCCAGCAGCTTAGGTGCGGGCCTCTGGAATGAGCAGTTCTTC. The chain employs TRBV7-2 and TRBJ2-1; D may be TRBD2 (5 bases). This CDR3 has 15 amino acids. Germline CDR1 SGHTA, CDR2 FQGNSA. V was trimmed by 1 base and J by 7 bases, leaving 14 bases between them.

V usage is TRBV5-1 and J usage is TRBJ2-3, with TRBD2 matching 14 bases. V was pared by 5 bases and J by 5 bases, with 7 bases of the junction left unmatched. The CDR3 runs to 16 residues. Germline lookup yields CDR1 SGHRS and CDR2 YFSETQ. CDR3 protein: CASSSGLAGAGDTQYF. The CDR3, as DNA: TGCGCCAGCAGTTCGGGACTAGCGGGAGCCGGAGATACGCAGTATTTT. The full variable domain, rest sourced from reference TRBV5-1 and TRBJ2-3, is KAGVTQTPRYLIKTRGQQVTLSCSPISGHRSVSWYQQTPGQGLQFLFEYFSETQRNKGNFPGRFSGRQFSNSRSEMNVSTLELGDSALYLCASSSGLAGAGDTQYFGPGTRLTVL.

In its sample, this clonotype was seen a few times. CDR3 residues: CASSLAGTNQRETQYF. The DNA of the CDR3 is TGTGCCAGCAGCTTAGCTGGGACAAACCAGAGGGAGACCCAGTACTTC. The V and J genes are TRBV7-2 and TRBJ2-4, with D perhaps matching TRBD1 (6 bases). Near its end, the DNA agrees better with TRBJ2-5, so the J call may be wrong. The CDR3 has 16 amino acids. Per germline, CDR1 SGHTA and CDR2 FQGNSA.

The chain uses TRBV2 and TRBJ2-7; D could derive from TRBD1 or TRBD2 (5 bases each). Between the trimmed V and J ends, which lost 6 bases and 2 bases, there was a span of 14 bases. In germline, CDR1 is SNHLY, CDR2 FYNNEI. This CDR3 comprises 14 residues. The CDR3 sequence: CASRGDRSTYEQYF. In DNA, the CDR3 is TGTGCCAGCAGGGGGGACCGTTCCACCTACGAGCAGTACTTC.

This sequence joins TRBV29-1 and TRBJ2-7, with 8 bases identical to TRBD1. The germline V gene encodes CDR1 SQVTM and CDR2 ANQGSEA. After removal of 4 bases from V and 6 bases from J, the junction contained 5 bases not matched to a gene. The CDR3 covers 12 residues. The CDR3: CSVGTGQGEQYF. Here the CDR3 DNA reads TGCAGCGTTGGGACAGGGCAGGGCGAGCAGTACTTC.

The chain couples TRBV5-1 to TRBJ2-3; 14 positions match TRBD2. Per germline, CDR1 SGHRS and CDR2 YFSETQ. CDR3 size: 16 residues. Trimming removed 5 bases from V and 4 bases from J; junction bases left unmatched: 6. Here the CDR3 DNA reads TGCGCCAGCAGGCGGACTAGCGGGAGGATCCCAGATACGCAGTATTTT. The encoded protein is CASRRTSGRIPDTQYF.

The chain employs TRBV28 and TRBJ2-1; D is uncertain. The V end lost 4 bases, the J end lost 12 bases, and 10 bases lay between the germline ends. Germline assignment: CDR1 MDHEN and CDR2 SYDVKM. The length of the CDR3 is 11 residues. The CDR3 coding sequence is TGTGCCAGCAGTTCGAAGGGTACGCAGTTCTTC. Translation: CASSSKGTQFF.

This clonotype was detected a few times. The V call is TRBV6-6, the J call TRBJ2-6, with a weak D call TRBD2 (5 bases). Between the trimmed V and J ends, which lost 0 bases and 4 bases, there was a span of 10 bases. Germline V gene data show CDR1 as MNHNY and CDR2 as SVGAGI (reference sequence). This CDR3 has 16 amino acids. CDR3 nucleotide sequence: TGTGCCAGCAGTTACTCAGCGGCGCCCGGGGCCAACGTCCTGACTTTC. This translates into CASSYSAAPGANVLTF.